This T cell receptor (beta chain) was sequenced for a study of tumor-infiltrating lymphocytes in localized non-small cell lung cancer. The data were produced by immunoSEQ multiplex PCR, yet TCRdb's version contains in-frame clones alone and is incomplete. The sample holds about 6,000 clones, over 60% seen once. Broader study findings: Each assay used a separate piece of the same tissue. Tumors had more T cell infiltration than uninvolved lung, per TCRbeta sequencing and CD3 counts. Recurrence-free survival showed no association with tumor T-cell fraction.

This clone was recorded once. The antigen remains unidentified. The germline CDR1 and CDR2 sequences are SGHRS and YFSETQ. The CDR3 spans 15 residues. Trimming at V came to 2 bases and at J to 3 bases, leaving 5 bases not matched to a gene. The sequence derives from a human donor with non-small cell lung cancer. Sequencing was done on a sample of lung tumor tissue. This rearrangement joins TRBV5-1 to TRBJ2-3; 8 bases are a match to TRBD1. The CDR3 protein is CASSFGQGGTDTQYF. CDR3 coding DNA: TGCGCCAGCAGCTTCGGACAGGGTGGGACAGATACGCAGTATTTT.